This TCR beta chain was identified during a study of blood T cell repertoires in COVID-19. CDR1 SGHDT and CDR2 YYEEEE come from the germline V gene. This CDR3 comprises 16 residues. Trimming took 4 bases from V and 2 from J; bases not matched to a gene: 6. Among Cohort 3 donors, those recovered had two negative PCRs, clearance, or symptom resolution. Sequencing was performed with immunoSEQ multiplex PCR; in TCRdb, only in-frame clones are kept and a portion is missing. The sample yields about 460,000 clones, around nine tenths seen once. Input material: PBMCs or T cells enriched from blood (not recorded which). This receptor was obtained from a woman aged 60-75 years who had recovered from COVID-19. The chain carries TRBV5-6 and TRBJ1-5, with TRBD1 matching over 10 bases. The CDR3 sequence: CASSPRQGAGNQPQHF. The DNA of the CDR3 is TGTGCCAGCAGCCCAAGACAGGGGGCAGGCAATCAGCCCCAGCATTTT.